This T cell receptor (beta chain) emerged from a study of technical replicates of blood from a handful of donors. TCRdb's table, derived via immunoSEQ multiplex PCR, lists solely in-frame clones and lacks some. The table lists almost 70,000 clones, roughly nine tenths of them singletons. The sequence derives from a human donor in good health. Some clones in this sample may be carry-over from other donors' samples. The source material was PBMCs.

The CDR3 region has the DNA TGTGCCAGCAGCTTAGATGACAGGCCCTTGGATGAGCAGTTCTTC. Its translation is CASSLDDRPLDEQFF. The J gene is TRBJ2-1, the V gene TRBV7-9; D might be TRBD1 (6 bases). Trimming took off 1 base at V and 8 bases at J, with 15 bases between the two ends. Per the germline V gene, CDR1 is SEHNR and CDR2 is FQNEAQ (reference sequence). This CDR3 has 15 amino acids.